The 25 T cell receptor beta chains given below trace back to one sample, sequenced in a study of CD8 T cells in ankylosing spondylitis (dated by TCRdb to the late 2010s). The method behind the library was 5' RACE. Reads for this sample came from an Illumina HiSeq 2500. TCRdb's own reprocessing of the public reads used fastp at Q25 and MiXCR and kept productive beta chains. Rows matching on CDR3 protein sequence are summarized as one entry with the most common DNA and genes. For this sample there are roughly 100,000 distinct CDR3 sequences; roughly 8.3% appear just once. The top ten clonotypes cover around 10% of the sample. The sample taken for sequencing was blood, either unsorted or a sorted T cell fraction (not recorded which). The receptors originated from a male donor with ankylosing spondylitis or in good health (not recorded which).

This clonotype has ten or more counts. This rearrangement joins TRBV4-3 to TRBJ1-2; no reliable D call. Germline values: CDR1 LGHNA, CDR2 YSLEER. The V end lost 0 bases, the J end lost 1 base, and 9 bases lay between the germline ends. There are 15 residues in the CDR3. In DNA, the CDR3 is TGCGCCAGCAGCCAAGATCGGTCAGTTAACTATGGCTACACCTTC. This gives the protein CASSQDRSVNYGYTF.

In its sample, this clonotype was seen many times. The rearrangement links TRBV29-1 to TRBJ1-1; D remains ambiguous. CDR1 is SQVTM, CDR2 ANQGSEA, per germline. The CDR3 extends over 12 amino acids. The V end was cut by 4 bases, the J end by 8 bases, with 14 bases between. This CDR3 is CSVVWGLREAFF. CDR3 in DNA: TGCAGCGTTGTCTGGGGATTAAGAGAAGCTTTCTTT.

This clonotype was picked up many times. This chain uses TRBV6-2 or TRBV6-3 with TRBJ2-7, with a weak D call TRBD2 (5 bases). Trimming cost V 5 bases and J 3 bases, with 17 bases left between them. Germline loops: CDR1 MNHEY, CDR2 SVGEGT. CDR3 length: 15 residues. CDR3: CASSDRRGLDYEQYF. As DNA, the CDR3 is TGTGCCAGCAGTGACCGCCGAGGGTTAGACTACGAGCAGTACTTC.

At least ten counts were recorded for this clonotype. DNA for the CDR3: TGCAGTGCTAATCAGCCCGCCTACAATGAGCAGTTCTTC. This sequence encodes CSANQPAYNEQFF. The V call is TRBV20-1, the J call TRBJ2-1; D unresolved. Germline V gene lookup returns CDR1 DFQATT and CDR2 SNEGSKA (reference sequence). Trimming removed 4 bases from V and 2 bases from J, with 9 bases in between. The CDR3 covers 13 residues.

This clonotype has more than one count but fewer than ten. The gene calls are TRBV7-6 and TRBJ2-2; D call uncertain. In germline, CDR1 is SGHVS, CDR2 FNYEAQ. The CDR3 extends over 14 amino acids. With 3 bases removed from V and 6 bases from J, the gap between germline ends came to 11 bases. The CDR3 here is CASSLAPGSGELFF. The CDR3 region has the DNA TGTGCCAGCAGCTTGGCCCCCGGTTCCGGGGAGCTGTTTTTT.

The V and J genes are TRBV30 and TRBJ2-2; possible D gene TRBD2, 5 bases. The germline V gene encodes CDR1 GTSNPN and CDR2 SVGIG (reference sequence). The CDR3 contains 15 residues. V lost 2 bases and J lost 0, with 10 bases in between. The CDR3 bases are TGTGCCTGGAGTAGAGCGGCCGCGAACACCGGGGAGCTGTTTTTT. Its translation: CAWSRAAANTGELFF.

This clonotype was counted many times. The chain couples TRBV19 to TRBJ1-1, with D maybe TRBD1 (5 bases). Germline CDR1 reads LNHDA; CDR2 reads SQIVND (reference sequence). The CDR3 is 14 residues long. Trimming stripped 3 bases from V and 4 bases from J, with 12 bases between. The CDR3 is CASSINGGFTEAFF. CDR3 sequence (DNA): TGTGCCAGTAGTATCAATGGGGGGTTCACTGAAGCTTTCTTT. Supplemented by reference TRBV19 and TRBJ1-1, the full variable domain reads DGGITQSPKYLFRKEGQNVTLSCEQNLNHDAMYWYRQDPGQGLRLIYYSQIVNDFQKGDIAEGYSVSREKKESFPLTVTSAQKNPTAFYLCASSINGGFTEAFFGQGTRLTVV.

This clonotype was recorded many times. CDR3 region: CSARDTVYEQYF. The CDR3 region has the DNA TGCAGTGCTAGAGACACCGTCTACGAGCAGTACTTC. The chain is built from TRBV20-1 and TRBJ2-7; D uncertain. The CDR3 is 12 amino acids. The V gene's germline CDR1 is DFQATT and CDR2 SNEGSKA (reference sequence). V was shortened by 0 bases and J by 3 bases, with 6 bases between the two germline ends.

This clonotype was recorded many times. This chain uses TRBV9 with TRBJ1-1; TRBD1 might be the D (5 bases). Trimming removed 6 bases from V and 2 bases from J, with 14 bases in between. The CDR3 runs 14 residues. Germline V lookup: CDR1 SGDLS, CDR2 YYNGEE. The CDR3 spells CASTVTGANTEAFF. The CDR3 DNA is TGTGCCAGCACAGTTACAGGAGCCAACACTGAAGCTTTCTTT.

In this sample, this clonotype turned up many times. The chain is built from TRBV7-3 and TRBJ2-5, with D possibly TRBD1 on 7 matching bases. The CDR3 sequence is 16 residues long. Trimming removed 4 bases from V and 1 base from J, with 16 bases in between. Per germline, CDR1 SGHTA and CDR2 FQGTGA. The CDR3, as DNA: TGTGCCAGCAGCTCGGGGGCGGACAGGCCCCAAGAGACCCAGTACTTC. Protein product: CASSSGADRPQETQYF.

The gene calls are TRBV29-1 and TRBJ2-7, with D perhaps being TRBD1 or TRBD2 (5 bases each). This CDR3 has 12 amino acids. V lost 0 bases to trimming and J lost 6 bases, with 9 bases between them. Per germline, CDR1 SQVTM and CDR2 ANQGSEA. CDR3 bases: TGCAGCGTTGAAGATTGGGGGTCCGAGCAGTACTTC. Translation: CSVEDWGSEQYF.

This clonotype appeared many times. The chain couples TRBV11-2 to TRBJ2-2; 9 positions agree with TRBD2. Germline trimming cut 0 bases from V and 6 bases from J; bases unmatched to any gene: 2. The CDR3 length is 15 residues. Germline V gene lookup returns CDR1 SGHAT and CDR2 FQNNGV. In DNA form, the CDR3 reads TGTGCCAGCAGCTTAGATCGACTAGCGGCCGGGGAGCTGTTTTTT. Protein product: CASSLDRLAAGELFF.

The chain is built from TRBV6-1 and TRBJ2-2; 7 bases match TRBD1. The CDR3 sequence is 16 residues long. Germline CDR1 is MNHNS and CDR2 is SASEGT. V trimming: 6 bases; J trimming: 3 bases; junction bases outside the gene matches: 10. DNA of the CDR3: TGTGCCAGCAGCCCCTTAGGGGGCGAGGACACCGGGGAGCTGTTTTTT. Its translation is CASSPLGGEDTGELFF.

This clonotype was seen at least ten times. The J gene is TRBJ2-5, the V gene TRBV6-5; D is ambiguous. Trimming removed 4 bases at V and 0 bases at J, with 9 bases between. From germline, CDR1 is MNHEY and CDR2 SVGAGI. The CDR3 totals 14 residues. The DNA for the CDR3 is TGTGCCAGCAGTTTGCTAGGGCACCAAGAGACCCAGTACTTC. This translates into CASSLLGHQETQYF.

A note on this clonotype: It may be a read error: a sequence one base away is much more abundant. The rearrangement uses TRBV11-1 and TRBJ2-7; 8 bases align to TRBD2. The CDR3 has 19 amino acids. Per germline, CDR1 SGHAT and CDR2 FQDESV (reference sequence). In DNA, the CDR3 is TGTGTCAGCAGCCTTTCCGTGAAGAGAGCGGGGGTCCGGGTGGGCGAGCAGTACTTC. Translation: CVSSLSVKRAGVRVGEQYF.

This clonotype was counted many times. J is TRBJ1-6 and V is TRBV10-3; no clear D. The V end was cut by 0 bases, the J end by 5 bases, with 5 bases between. This CDR3 comprises 14 residues. CDR1 ENHRY and CDR2 SYGVKD come from the germline V gene. CDR3 amino acids: CAISESTDNSPLHF. In DNA, the CDR3 is TGTGCCATCAGTGAGTCGACGGATAATTCACCCCTCCACTTT.

This clonotype was seen ten or more times. The gene calls are TRBV7-2 and TRBJ2-3; the D is unclear. Germline CDR1 is SGHTA and CDR2 is FQGNSA. CDR3 length: 15 amino acids. Between the trimmed V and J ends, which lost 1 base and 3 bases, there was a span of 11 bases. The CDR3 is CASSLDGVRTDTQYF. CDR3 nucleotides: TGTGCCAGCAGCTTAGATGGGGTCCGAACAGATACGCAGTATTTT.

In this sample, this clonotype turned up many times. The gene calls are TRBV7-8 and TRBJ1-6; TRBD1 agrees at 7 bases. J was trimmed by 3 bases and V by 2 bases; bases with no gene match: 4. The CDR3 totals 16 residues. CDR1 is SGHVS, CDR2 FQNEAQ, per germline. The CDR3 protein is CASSLLQGVYNSPLHF. The DNA for the CDR3 is TGTGCCAGCAGCTTACTCCAGGGGGTCTATAATTCACCCCTCCACTTT.

This clonotype was picked up many times. The V call is TRBV12-3 or TRBV12-4, the J call TRBJ2-5; 10 bases align to TRBD2. V was pared by 2 bases and J by 2 bases, with 5 bases of the junction left unmatched. The CDR3 has 16 amino acids. In DNA, the CDR3 is TGTGCCAGCAGTTTATTCTCTAGCGGGGGACAAGAGACCCAGTACTTC. Translating it yields CASSLFSSGGQETQYF.

This clonotype was detected many times. This sequence joins TRBV12-3 or TRBV12-4 and TRBJ2-1; TRBD1 matches 9 bases. The CDR3 contains 14 residues. The V segment lost 7 bases and the J segment 3 bases; nucleotides outside the gene matches: 4. The CDR3 protein is CASTSGQGYNEQFF. Written as DNA, the CDR3 is TGTGCCAGCACCTCGGGACAGGGCTACAATGAGCAGTTCTTC.

This clonotype occurred a few times. This chain connects TRBV29-1 to TRBJ1-5; D is undetermined. CDR3 size: 13 residues. The germline gives CDR1 SQVTM, CDR2 ANQGSEA. Trimming removed 7 bases from V and 7 bases from J, with 17 bases in between. For the CDR3, the DNA is TGCAGCGGTGCCAACGGGGTAAACCAGCCCCAGCATTTT. Amino acids: CSGANGVNQPQHF.

This clonotype was seen many times. This chain uses TRBV7-8 with TRBJ2-1, with 9 bases lining up with TRBD2. Germline CDR1 is SGHVS and CDR2 is FQNEAQ. The V segment lost 5 bases and the J segment 2 bases; nucleotides outside the gene matches: 7. This CDR3 contains 16 residues. The CDR3 reads CASSAGTSYTYNEQFF. The CDR3 DNA follows: TGTGCCAGCAGCGCAGGGACTAGCTATACCTACAATGAGCAGTTCTTC.

This clonotype was recorded at least ten times. The chain combines TRBV25-1 with TRBJ2-7; the D is unclear. The CDR3 sequence is 16 residues long. Germline V gives CDR1 MGHDK, CDR2 SYGVNS. V was cut by 3 bases and J by 1 base, with 16 bases left in between. The CDR3 DNA reads as TGTGCCAGCAGTGACCCCTCCCAGCTCAATTCCTACGAGCAGTACTTC. This codes for CASSDPSQLNSYEQYF.

This clonotype was seen a handful of times. V and J are TRBV27 and TRBJ2-3; D gene ambiguous. The length of the CDR3 is 13 residues. CDR1 MNHEY and CDR2 SMNVEV come from the germline V gene (reference sequence). V lost 6 bases and J 9 bases, leaving 16 bases between the germline ends. The CDR3 reads CASSLMGSRTQYF. The CDR3 DNA reads TGTGCCAGCAGCTTGATGGGCTCCAGAACGCAGTATTTT.

This clonotype occurred many times. V usage is TRBV7-2 and J usage is TRBJ2-1; D remains ambiguous. The germline V gene encodes CDR1 SGHTA and CDR2 FQGNSA. Trimming took off 1 base at V and 8 bases at J, with 12 bases between the two ends. CDR3 size: 14 residues. As DNA, the CDR3 is TGTGCCAGCAGCTTAGGGCTAGTAGTCGATGAGCAGTTCTTC. This gives the protein CASSLGLVVDEQFF.